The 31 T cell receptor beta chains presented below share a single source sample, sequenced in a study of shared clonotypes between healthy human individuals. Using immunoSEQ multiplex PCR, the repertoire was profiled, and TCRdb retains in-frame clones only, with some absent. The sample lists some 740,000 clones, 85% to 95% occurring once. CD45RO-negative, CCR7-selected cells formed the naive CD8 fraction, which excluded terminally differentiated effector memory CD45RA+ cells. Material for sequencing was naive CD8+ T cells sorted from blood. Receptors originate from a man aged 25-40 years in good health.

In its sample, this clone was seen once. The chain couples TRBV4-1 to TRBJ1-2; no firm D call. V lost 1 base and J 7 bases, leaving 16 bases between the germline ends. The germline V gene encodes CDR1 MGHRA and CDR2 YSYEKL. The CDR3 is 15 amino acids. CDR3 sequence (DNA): TGCGCCAGCAGCCAAGGATTGGGATATTCAGGTGGCTACACCTTC. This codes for CASSQGLGYSGGYTF.

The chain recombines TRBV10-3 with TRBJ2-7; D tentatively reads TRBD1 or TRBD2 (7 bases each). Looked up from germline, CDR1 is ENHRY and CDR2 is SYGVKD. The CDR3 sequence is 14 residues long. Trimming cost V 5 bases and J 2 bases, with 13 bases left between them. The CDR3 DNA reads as TGTGCCATCAGTTGGGACAGCGGGGCCTACGAGCAGTACTTC. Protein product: CAISWDSGAYEQYF.

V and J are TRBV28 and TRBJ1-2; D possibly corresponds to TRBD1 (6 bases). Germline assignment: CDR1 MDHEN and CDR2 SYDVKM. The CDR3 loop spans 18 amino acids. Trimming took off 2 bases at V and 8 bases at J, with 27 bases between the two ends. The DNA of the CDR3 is TGTGCCAGCAGTTTACCCTGGACAGTCTATAGAGGAAGTATGGGCTACACCTTC. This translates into CASSLPWTVYRGSMGYTF.

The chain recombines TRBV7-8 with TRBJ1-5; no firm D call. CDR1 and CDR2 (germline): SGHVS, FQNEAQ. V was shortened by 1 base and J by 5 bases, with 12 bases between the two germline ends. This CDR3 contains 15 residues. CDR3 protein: CASSLGGPSYQPQHF. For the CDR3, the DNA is TGTGCCAGCAGCTTAGGGGGTCCTTCCTATCAGCCCCAGCATTTT.

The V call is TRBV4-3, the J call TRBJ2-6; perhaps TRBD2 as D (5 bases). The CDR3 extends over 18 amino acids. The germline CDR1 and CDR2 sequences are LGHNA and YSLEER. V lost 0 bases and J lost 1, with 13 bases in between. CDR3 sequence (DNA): TGCGCCAGCAGCCAAGAGGAGGCCGCGAGGTCTGGGGCCAACGTCCTGACTTTC. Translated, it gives CASSQEEAARSGANVLTF.

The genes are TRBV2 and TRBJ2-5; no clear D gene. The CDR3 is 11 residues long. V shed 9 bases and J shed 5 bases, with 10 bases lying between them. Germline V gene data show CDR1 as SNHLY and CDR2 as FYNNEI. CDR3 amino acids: CASQPRETQYF. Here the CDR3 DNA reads TGTGCCAGTCAACCGAGGGAGACCCAGTACTTC.

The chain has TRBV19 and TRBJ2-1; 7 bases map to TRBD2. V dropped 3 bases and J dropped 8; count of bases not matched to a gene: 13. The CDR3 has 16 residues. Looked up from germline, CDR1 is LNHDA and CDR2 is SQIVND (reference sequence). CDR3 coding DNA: TGTGCCAGTAGTATTCTATGGCGGGAGAGGGACGATGAGCAGTTCTTC. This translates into CASSILWRERDDEQFF.

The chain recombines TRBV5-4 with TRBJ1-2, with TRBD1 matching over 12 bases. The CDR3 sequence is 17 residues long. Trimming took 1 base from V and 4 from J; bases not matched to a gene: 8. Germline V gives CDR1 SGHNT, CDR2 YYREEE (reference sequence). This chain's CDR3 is CASSLKGQGAIGYGYTF. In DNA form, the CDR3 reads TGTGCCAGCAGCTTGAAGGGACAGGGGGCTATTGGCTATGGCTACACCTTC.

The CDR3 loop is CAISESGVNQPQHF. CDR3 bases: TGTGCCATCAGTGAGTCGGGGGTAAATCAGCCCCAGCATTTT. The rearrangement links TRBV10-3 to TRBJ1-5, with a possible D match to TRBD1 (5 bases). This CDR3 region has 14 residues. Trimming cost V 0 bases and J 4 bases, with 7 bases left between them. Germline V CDR1 and CDR2: ENHRY, SYGVKD.

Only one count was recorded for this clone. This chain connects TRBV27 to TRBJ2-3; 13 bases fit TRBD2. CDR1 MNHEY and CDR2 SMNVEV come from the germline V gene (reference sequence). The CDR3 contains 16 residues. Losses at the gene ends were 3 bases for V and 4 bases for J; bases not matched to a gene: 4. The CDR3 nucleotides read TGTGCCAGCAGTTTGTTAGGACTAGCGGGAGCAGATACGCAGTATTTT. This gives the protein CASSLLGLAGADTQYF.

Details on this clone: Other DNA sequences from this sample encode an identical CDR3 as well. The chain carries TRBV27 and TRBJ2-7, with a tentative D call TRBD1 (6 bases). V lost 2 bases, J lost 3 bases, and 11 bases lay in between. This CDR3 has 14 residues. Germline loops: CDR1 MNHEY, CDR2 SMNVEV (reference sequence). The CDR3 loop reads CASSLRQGIYEQYF. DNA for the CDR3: TGTGCCAGCAGTTTAAGGCAGGGGATCTACGAGCAGTACTTC.

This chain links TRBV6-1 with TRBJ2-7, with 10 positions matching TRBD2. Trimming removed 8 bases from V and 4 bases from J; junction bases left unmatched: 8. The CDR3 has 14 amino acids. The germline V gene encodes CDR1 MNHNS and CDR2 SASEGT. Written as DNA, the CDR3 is TGTGCCAGCTGGCTAGCGGGAGTGTTGTACGAGCAGTACTTC. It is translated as CASWLAGVLYEQYF.

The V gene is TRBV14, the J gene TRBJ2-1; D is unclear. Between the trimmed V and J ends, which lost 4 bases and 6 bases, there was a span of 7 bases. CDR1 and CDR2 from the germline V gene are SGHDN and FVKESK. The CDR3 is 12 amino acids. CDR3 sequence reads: CASSLTVNEQFF. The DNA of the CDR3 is TGTGCCAGCAGCCTCACGGTCAATGAGCAGTTCTTC.

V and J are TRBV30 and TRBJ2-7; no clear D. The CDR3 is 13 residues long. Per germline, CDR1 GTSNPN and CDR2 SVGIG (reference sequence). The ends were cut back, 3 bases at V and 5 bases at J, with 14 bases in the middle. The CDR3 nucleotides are TGTGCCTGGAGCCACAACTACGGTGACGAGCAGTACTTC. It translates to CAWSHNYGDEQYF.

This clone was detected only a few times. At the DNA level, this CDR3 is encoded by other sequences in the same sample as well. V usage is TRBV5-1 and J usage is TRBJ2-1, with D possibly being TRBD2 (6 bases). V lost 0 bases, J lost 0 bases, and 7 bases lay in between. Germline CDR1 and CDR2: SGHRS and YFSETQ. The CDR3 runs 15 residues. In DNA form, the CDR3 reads TGCGCCAGCAGCTTGGACGGGAGCTCCTACAATGAGCAGTTCTTC. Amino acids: CASSLDGSSYNEQFF.

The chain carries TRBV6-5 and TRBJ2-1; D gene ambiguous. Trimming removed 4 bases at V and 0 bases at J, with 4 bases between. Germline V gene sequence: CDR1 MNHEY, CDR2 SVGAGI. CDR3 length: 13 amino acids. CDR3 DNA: TGTGCCAGCAGTTGGGCCTCCTACAATGAGCAGTTCTTC. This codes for CASSWASYNEQFF.

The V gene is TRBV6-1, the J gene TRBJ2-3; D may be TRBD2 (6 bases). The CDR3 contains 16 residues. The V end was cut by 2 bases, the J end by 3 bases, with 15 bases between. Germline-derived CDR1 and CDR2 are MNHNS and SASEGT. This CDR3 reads CASSEFSGSYTDTQYF. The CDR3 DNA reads TGTGCCAGCAGTGAATTTAGCGGAAGCTATACAGATACGCAGTATTTT.

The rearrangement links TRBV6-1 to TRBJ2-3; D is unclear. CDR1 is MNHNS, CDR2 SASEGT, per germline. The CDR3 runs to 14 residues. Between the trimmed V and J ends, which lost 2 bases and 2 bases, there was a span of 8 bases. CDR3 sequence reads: CASSEMANTDTQYF. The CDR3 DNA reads TGTGCCAGCAGTGAAATGGCTAACACAGATACGCAGTATTTT.

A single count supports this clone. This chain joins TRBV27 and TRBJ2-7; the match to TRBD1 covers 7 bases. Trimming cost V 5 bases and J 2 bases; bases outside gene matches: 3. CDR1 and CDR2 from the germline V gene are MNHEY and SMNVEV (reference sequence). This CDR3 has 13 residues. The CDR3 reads CASSPGQAYEQYF. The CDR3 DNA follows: TGTGCCAGCAGTCCCGGACAGGCCTACGAGCAGTACTTC.

The CDR3 coding sequence is TGTGCCAGCAGCCTTAGTGGGCAGTCGAGAGGATCCGAGCAGTACTTC. This translates into CASSLSGQSRGSEQYF. V is TRBV7-6 and J is TRBJ2-7; no clear D gene. Trimming took 5 bases from V and 6 from J, leaving 23 bases between them. CDR1 and CDR2 (germline): SGHVS, FNYEAQ. The CDR3 covers 16 residues. The variable domain in full, with the rest retrieved from reference TRBV7-6 and TRBJ2-7, is GAGVSQSPRYKVTKRGQDVALRCDPISGHVSLYWYRQALGQGPEFLTYFNYEAQQDKSGLPNDRFSAERPEGSISTLTIQRTEQRDSAMYRCASSLSGQSRGSEQYFGPGTRLTVT.

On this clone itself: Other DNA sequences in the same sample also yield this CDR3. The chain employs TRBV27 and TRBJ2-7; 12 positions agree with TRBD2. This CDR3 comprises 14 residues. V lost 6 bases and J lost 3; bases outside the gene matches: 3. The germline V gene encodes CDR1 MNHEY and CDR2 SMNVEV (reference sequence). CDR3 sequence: CASSLTSGSYEQYF. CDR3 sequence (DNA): TGTGCCAGCAGCCTGACTAGCGGGAGCTACGAGCAGTACTTC.

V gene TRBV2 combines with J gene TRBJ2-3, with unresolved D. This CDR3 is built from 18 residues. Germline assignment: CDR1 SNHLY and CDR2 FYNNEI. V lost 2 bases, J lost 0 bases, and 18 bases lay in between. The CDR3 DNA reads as TGTGCCAGCAGTGAATGGCCCGAGGCCCAATCTAGCACAGATACGCAGTATTTT. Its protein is CASSEWPEAQSSTDTQYF.

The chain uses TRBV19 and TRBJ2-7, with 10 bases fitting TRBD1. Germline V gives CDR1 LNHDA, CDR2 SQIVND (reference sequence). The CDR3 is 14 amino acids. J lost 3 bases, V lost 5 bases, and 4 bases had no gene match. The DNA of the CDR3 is TGTGCCAGTAGTCCGGGACAGGGGTTCTACGAGCAGTACTTC. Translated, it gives CASSPGQGFYEQYF.

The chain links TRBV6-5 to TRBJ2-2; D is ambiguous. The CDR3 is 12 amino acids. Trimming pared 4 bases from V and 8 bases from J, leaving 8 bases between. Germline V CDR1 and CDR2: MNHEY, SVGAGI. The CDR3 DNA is TGTGCCAGCAGTTCGTGGGGAGGGGAGCTGTTTTTT. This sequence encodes CASSSWGGELFF.

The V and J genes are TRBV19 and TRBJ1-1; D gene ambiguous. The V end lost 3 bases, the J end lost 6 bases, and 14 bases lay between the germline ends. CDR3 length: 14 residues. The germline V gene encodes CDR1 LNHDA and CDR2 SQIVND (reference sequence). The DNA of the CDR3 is TGTGCCAGTAGTATGTGGGCCTTGAGCGCTGAAGCTTTCTTT. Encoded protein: CASSMWALSAEAFF.

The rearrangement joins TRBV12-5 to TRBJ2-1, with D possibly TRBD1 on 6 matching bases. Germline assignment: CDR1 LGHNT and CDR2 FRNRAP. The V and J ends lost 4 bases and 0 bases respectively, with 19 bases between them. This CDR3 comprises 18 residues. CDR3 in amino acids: CASGSTPRPDSSYNEQFF. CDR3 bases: TGTGCTAGTGGTTCCACCCCCCGGCCGGACAGCTCCTACAATGAGCAGTTCTTC. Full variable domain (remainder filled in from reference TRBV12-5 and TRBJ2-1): DARVTQTPRHKVTEMGQEVTMRCQPILGHNTVFWYRQTMMQGLELLAYFRNRAPLDDSGMPKDRFSAEMPDATLATLKIQPSEPRDSAVYFCASGSTPRPDSSYNEQFFGPGTRLTVL.

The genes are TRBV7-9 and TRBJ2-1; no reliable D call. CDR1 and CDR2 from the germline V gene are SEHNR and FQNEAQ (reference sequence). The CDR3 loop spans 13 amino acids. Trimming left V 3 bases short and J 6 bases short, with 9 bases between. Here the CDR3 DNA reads TGTGCCAGCAGCTTTTCGGGCAGCAATGAGCAGTTCTTC. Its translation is CASSFSGSNEQFF.

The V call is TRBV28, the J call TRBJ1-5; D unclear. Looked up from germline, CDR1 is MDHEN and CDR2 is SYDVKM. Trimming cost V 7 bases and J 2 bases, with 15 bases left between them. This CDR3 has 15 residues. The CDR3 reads CASTTRGEGNQPQHF. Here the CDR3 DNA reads TGTGCCAGCACAACCCGGGGAGAGGGCAATCAGCCCCAGCATTTT.

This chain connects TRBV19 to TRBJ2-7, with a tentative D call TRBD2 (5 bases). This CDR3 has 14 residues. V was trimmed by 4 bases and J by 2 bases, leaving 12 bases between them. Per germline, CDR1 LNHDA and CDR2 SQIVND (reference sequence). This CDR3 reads CASSTFGLAYEQYF. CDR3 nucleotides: TGTGCCAGTAGTACCTTCGGACTGGCCTACGAGCAGTACTTC.

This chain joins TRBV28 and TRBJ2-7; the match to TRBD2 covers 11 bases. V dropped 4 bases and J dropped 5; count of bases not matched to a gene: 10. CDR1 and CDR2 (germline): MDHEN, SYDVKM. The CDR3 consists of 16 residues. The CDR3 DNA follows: TGTGCCAGCAGTTACCCGGGACTAGCGGAGGTTAACGAGCAGTACTTC. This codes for CASSYPGLAEVNEQYF.

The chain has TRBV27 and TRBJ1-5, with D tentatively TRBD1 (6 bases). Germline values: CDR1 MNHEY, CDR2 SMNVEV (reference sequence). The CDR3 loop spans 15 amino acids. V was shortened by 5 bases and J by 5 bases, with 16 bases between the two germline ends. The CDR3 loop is CASSPLDRYDQPQHF. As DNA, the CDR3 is TGTGCCAGCAGTCCCCTCGACAGGTACGATCAGCCCCAGCATTTT.